This T cell receptor beta chain stems from a study of blood T cell repertoires in COVID-19. As for the study in general: Acute-phase and convalescent COVID-19 samples originated in the United States, Italy and Spain.

Clones were read by immunoSEQ multiplex PCR, and TCRdb kept only the in-frame ones, dropping some. The data show about 400,000 clones, roughly 90% seen once. Cohort placement rested on clinical history that participants reported themselves. The germline gives CDR1 LNHDA, CDR2 SQIVND (reference sequence). Unmatched junction bases numbered 10, after V lost 5 bases and J lost 1 base. CDR3 size: 16 residues. A note on this clone: At the DNA level, this CDR3 is encoded by other sequences in the same sample as well.

The sample comprised PBMCs or T cells enriched from blood (not recorded which). The genes are TRBV19 and TRBJ1-2; TRBD1 matches at 7 bases. This receptor was obtained from a woman in her forties with acute COVID-19. CDR3 nucleotides: TGTGCCAGTAGTCTTCGCCCGGGACAGAGTAACTATGGCTACACCTTC. It translates to CASSLRPGQSNYGYTF.